Sequencing of this TCR beta chain was carried out in a study of OX40 agonist ivuxolimab in advanced cancers. As for the study in general: Three patients responded partially, comprising one with hepatocellular carcinoma and two with cutaneous melanoma.

Patients were ineligible given autoimmune disease history or systemic immunosuppression. V trimming: 7 bases; J trimming: 8 bases; junction bases outside the gene matches: 15. This CDR3 spans 16 amino acids. From germline, CDR1 is MRHNA and CDR2 SNTAGT. Generated by immunoSEQ multiplex PCR, the TCRdb table keeps only in-frame clones and is missing some. The sample includes 60,000 to 85,000 clones, 82% of them seen just once. This clonotype was sampled from an adult with an advanced solid tumor such as melanoma, head and neck, liver or kidney cancer. The starting material was CD4+ or CD8+ T cells sorted from blood, obtained in a trial of the OX40 agonist ivuxolimab. The chain employs TRBV6-4 and TRBJ1-4, with 8 nucleotides matching TRBD1. The CDR3 bases are TGTGCCAGCAAAACAGGACAGGGCCCGGGTCCCGAAAAACTGTTTTTT. Protein product: CASKTGQGPGPEKLFF.